This entry lists 28 T cell receptor beta chains sequenced from one sample in a study of blood T cells in healthy people across ages. Primers used in a second PCR of about 6 to 12 cycles were a sample-barcoded 5' primer and a J-beta primer mix. TCRdb processed the 5' RACE reads anew with MiXCR; each CDR3 protein has one entry. This sample yields 1.4 million or so distinct CDR3 sequences, of which approximately 43% are seen a single time; about 4.1% belongs to the top ten. Source material: blood. These receptors all come from a woman aged 18-29 years in good health.

The chain has TRBV7-2 and TRBJ1-3; D gene unclear. The CDR3 sequence is 17 residues long. V dropped 2 bases and J dropped 0 bases, with 14 bases sitting between them. Germline values: CDR1 SGHTA, CDR2 FQGNSA. The CDR3 sequence is CASSLIAGHLSGNTIYF. In DNA, the CDR3 is TGTGCCAGCAGCTTAATCGCCGGGCACCTCTCTGGAAACACCATATATTTT.

The gene calls are TRBV20-1 and TRBJ2-7; 14 bases are a match to TRBD2. This CDR3 comprises 15 residues. V trimming: 0 bases; J trimming: 4 bases; junction bases outside the gene matches: 2. Germline V CDR1 and CDR2: DFQATT, SNEGSKA (reference sequence). The CDR3 reads CSAREGLAGVYEQYF. CDR3 nucleotide sequence: TGCAGTGCTAGAGAGGGACTAGCGGGAGTTTACGAGCAGTACTTC.

The chain carries TRBV7-2 and TRBJ1-2, with unresolved D. CDR3 length: 12 residues. Trimming cost V 2 bases and J 10 bases, with 11 bases left between them. CDR1 is SGHTA and CDR2 is FQGNSA in the germline V gene. The CDR3 DNA reads TGTGCCAGCAGCTTACCCGGCGCACTCTACACCTTC. This translates into CASSLPGALYTF.

A few counts support this clonotype. The V gene is TRBV24-1, the J gene TRBJ2-3; 11 nucleotides align to TRBD1. The V segment lost 3 bases and the J segment 4 bases; nucleotides outside the gene matches: 5. CDR3 length equals 16 residues. Looked up from germline, CDR1 is KGHDR and CDR2 is SFDVKD. CDR3: CATSDGDRGWADTQYF. The CDR3 DNA is TGTGCCACCAGTGATGGGGACAGGGGGTGGGCAGATACGCAGTATTTT.

This clonotype came up a few times. The DNA of the CDR3 is TGCAGTGCTAGGGGGACGGACCCCTATGGCTACACCTTC. It encodes CSARGTDPYGYTF. The rearrangement joins TRBV20-1 to TRBJ1-2; maybe TRBD1 (5 bases). This CDR3 has 13 amino acids. CDR1 DFQATT and CDR2 SNEGSKA come from the germline V gene (reference sequence). V lost 3 bases to trimming and J lost 4 bases, with 12 bases between them.

This chain uses TRBV7-2 with TRBJ1-1, with a tentative D call TRBD1 (5 bases). In germline, CDR1 is SGHTA, CDR2 FQGNSA. The CDR3 is 13 amino acids. V lost 4 bases to trimming and J lost 4 bases, with 10 bases between them. The CDR3 loop reads CASSSQRGTEAFF. Written as DNA, the CDR3 is TGTGCCAGCAGCTCCCAAAGGGGCACTGAAGCTTTCTTT. Variable domain in full (rest from reference TRBV7-2 and TRBJ1-1): GAGVSQSPSNKVTEKGKDVELRCDPISGHTALYWYRQSLGQGLEFLIYFQGNSAPDKSGLPSDRFSAERTGGSVSTLTIQRTQQEDSAVYLCASSSQRGTEAFFGQGTRLTVV.

This sequence joins TRBV7-2 and TRBJ1-2, with D perhaps matching TRBD1 (5 bases). Germline CDR1 is SGHTA and CDR2 is FQGNSA. The CDR3 spans 14 residues. Trimming took 3 bases from V and 3 from J, leaving 11 bases between them. CDR3 residues: CASSFSRADYGYTF. The CDR3 region has the DNA TGTGCCAGCAGCTTCTCCAGGGCGGACTATGGCTACACCTTC.

This clonotype was observed a handful of times. The V call is TRBV14, the J call TRBJ2-1; D not resolved. Germline loops: CDR1 SGHDN, CDR2 FVKESK. This CDR3 contains 14 residues. The V end lost 8 bases, the J end lost 0 bases, and 11 bases lay between the germline ends. CDR3 in amino acids: CASADLSSYNEQFF. The CDR3 bases are TGTGCCAGCGCGGACCTGAGCTCCTACAATGAGCAGTTCTTC.

This clonotype was counted only a few times. J is TRBJ2-2 and V is TRBV20-1; unclear D gene. V was pared by 2 bases and J by 3 bases, with 4 bases between. The CDR3 loop spans 12 amino acids. Per the germline V gene, CDR1 is DFQATT and CDR2 is SNEGSKA (reference sequence). This chain's CDR3 is CSARSDTGELFF. For the CDR3, the DNA is TGCAGTGCTAGAAGCGACACCGGGGAGCTGTTTTTT.

The genes are TRBV7-9 and TRBJ2-7; TRBD1 might be the D (5 bases). V lost 2 bases and J 2 bases, leaving 10 bases between the germline ends. The CDR3 loop spans 14 amino acids. Germline assignment: CDR1 SEHNR and CDR2 FQNEAQ (reference sequence). Here the CDR3 reads CASSLKGAPYEQYF. The CDR3 coding sequence is TGTGCCAGCAGCTTAAAAGGGGCCCCCTACGAGCAGTACTTC. Drawing the rest from reference TRBV7-9 and TRBJ2-7, the complete variable domain is DTGVSQNPRHKITKRGQNVTFRCDPISEHNRLYWYRQTLGQGPEFLTYFQNEAQLEKSRLLSDRFSAERPKGSFSTLEIQRTEQGDSAMYLCASSLKGAPYEQYFGPGTRLTVT.

This clonotype was found once. The chain uses TRBV20-1 and TRBJ2-5; TRBD2 aligns across 10 bases. Germline CDR1 is DFQATT and CDR2 is SNEGSKA (reference sequence). The length of the CDR3 is 15 residues. With V trimmed by 3 bases and J by 11 bases, 15 bases remained unmatched. CDR3 nucleotides: TGCAGTGCTAGTTCAAGCGGGAGGGCCGGGAATGAGCAGTACTTC. Amino acid sequence: CSASSSGRAGNEQYF.

The chain joins TRBV30 to TRBJ1-2, with D unclear. The CDR3 spans 13 residues. Germline V gene data show CDR1 as GTSNPN and CDR2 as SVGIG (reference sequence). Trimming shortened V by 1 base and J by 8 bases, and 14 bases separated the two germline ends. As DNA, the CDR3 is TGTGCCTGGAGTGGTGGGAACCTCGGAGGCTACACCTTC. The encoded protein is CAWSGGNLGGYTF.

This clonotype was seen once. Given a much more abundant clone one base away, this may be a read error. The V call is TRBV10-2, the J call TRBJ1-2; maybe TRBD1 (5 bases). The CDR3 length is 14 residues. The germline V gene has CDR1 WSHSY and CDR2 SAAADI. V was cut by 6 bases and J by 6 bases, with 17 bases left in between. In nucleotides, the CDR3 is TGCGCCAGCAGCTTGGGGGGGGTAGACCATGGCTACACCTTC. Residues: CASSLGGVDHGYTF.

The V call is TRBV27, the J call TRBJ2-3; TRBD2 might be the D (5 bases). This CDR3 is 13 amino acids long. Germline values: CDR1 MNHEY, CDR2 SMNVEV (reference sequence). V lost 6 bases, J lost 5 bases, and 12 bases lay in between. The CDR3 sequence: CASRLRAGDTQYF. The CDR3 DNA reads as TGTGCCAGCAGATTACGCGCGGGAGATACGCAGTATTTT.

This chain connects TRBV7-2 to TRBJ2-4, with D perhaps matching TRBD1 (6 bases). TRBJ2-5 matches the DNA end more closely, so the J call is doubtful. Germline CDR1 reads SGHTA; CDR2 reads FQGNSA. This CDR3 has 17 amino acids. This CDR3 is CASSLAPGPQGSETQYF. Written as DNA, the CDR3 is TGTGCCAGCAGCTTAGCGCCGGGTCCACAGGGTTCGGAGACCCAGTACTTC.

This clonotype occurred a few times. This chain joins TRBV4-1 and TRBJ1-1; 7 nucleotides match TRBD1. The CDR3 totals 15 residues. Trimming at V came to 1 base and at J to 3 bases, leaving 5 bases not matched to a gene. Germline CDR1 MGHRA, CDR2 YSYEKL. The CDR3 nucleotides are TGCGCCAGCAGCCAAGTTCCGACAGGGTACACTGAAGCTTTCTTT. Translated, it gives CASSQVPTGYTEAFF.

This clonotype came up a few times. The chain employs TRBV7-9 and TRBJ2-1; D unresolved. V was cut by 8 bases and J by 0 bases, with 8 bases left in between. Germline CDR1 reads SEHNR; CDR2 reads FQNEAQ (reference sequence). This CDR3 has 13 amino acids. The CDR3 loop is CASAVSSYNEQFF. CDR3 sequence (DNA): TGTGCCAGCGCGGTGAGCTCCTACAATGAGCAGTTCTTC.

This clonotype has just a few counts. The rearrangement joins TRBV12-3 or TRBV12-4 to TRBJ2-5; no clear D gene. Trimming cost V 6 bases and J 5 bases, with 16 bases left between them. The CDR3 is 14 amino acids. The CDR3, as DNA: TGTGCCAGCAGCCCTACAGTGGCGATGGAGACCCAGTACTTC. Translating gives CASSPTVAMETQYF.

CDR3 DNA: TGTGCCACCAGCAGAGTCGCCTCCTACGAGCAGTACTTC. Its protein is CATSRVASYEQYF. The V gene is TRBV15, the J gene TRBJ2-7, with unresolved D. The V gene lost 1 base and the J gene lost 0 bases, with 4 bases spanning the gap. The CDR3 is made up of 13 amino acids. Per germline, CDR1 LNHNV and CDR2 YYDKDF (reference sequence).

V usage is TRBV6-2 or TRBV6-3 and J usage is TRBJ1-1, with TRBD1 matching over 7 bases. The CDR3 extends over 18 amino acids. V shed 7 bases and J 1 base; nucleotides not matched to a gene: 18. Germline CDR1 is MNHEY and CDR2 is SVGEGT. The CDR3 spells CASTPSSRQGGGNTEAFF. The CDR3 DNA reads TGTGCCAGCACCCCCTCGTCCCGACAGGGCGGAGGGAACACTGAAGCTTTCTTT.

The V gene is TRBV5-1, the J gene TRBJ2-5, with 7 bases that match TRBD1. The V gene's germline CDR1 is SGHRS and CDR2 YFSETQ. V dropped 1 base and J dropped 2; count of bases not matched to a gene: 5. This CDR3 comprises 15 residues. The CDR3: CASSLLGQSQETQYF. CDR3 nucleotides: TGCGCCAGCAGCTTGTTGGGACAGAGTCAAGAGACCCAGTACTTC.

The chain uses TRBV7-8 and TRBJ1-2; D not certain. Trimming shortened V by 3 bases and J by 8 bases, and 16 bases separated the two germline ends. The CDR3 is made up of 14 amino acids. The germline gives CDR1 SGHVS, CDR2 FQNEAQ. CDR3 DNA: TGTGCCAGCAGCTTGAATTCGGGGTTCTACGGCTACACCTTC. Protein: CASSLNSGFYGYTF.

This clonotype was picked up many times. The genes are TRBV7-8 and TRBJ2-1, with unresolved D. From germline, CDR1 is SGHVS and CDR2 FQNEAQ. The CDR3 sequence is 16 residues long. The germline V and J ends were trimmed by 0 bases and 0 bases, with 9 bases remaining between them. The CDR3 reads CASSLAGYSSYNEQFF. The CDR3 DNA reads TGTGCCAGCAGCTTAGCGGGGTATAGCTCCTACAATGAGCAGTTCTTC.

The chain is built from TRBV6-2 or TRBV6-3 and TRBJ1-1, with D hard to call. The CDR3 sequence is 18 residues long. V lost 5 bases and J 5 bases, leaving 27 bases between the germline ends. Germline CDR1 MNHEY, CDR2 SVGEGT. The CDR3 protein is CASSPIRSVTGVGTEAFF. CDR3 sequence (DNA): TGTGCCAGCAGTCCTATTAGATCTGTGACTGGGGTCGGGACTGAAGCTTTCTTT.

The chain links TRBV7-2 to TRBJ1-2; TRBD1 is a possible D gene (5 bases). V lost 4 bases and J 8 bases, leaving 17 bases between the germline ends. The germline V gene has CDR1 SGHTA and CDR2 FQGNSA. The CDR3 length is 14 residues. The CDR3 bases are TGTGCCAGCAGCTACCCGGGACCTACAGAGGGCTACACCTTC. It is translated as CASSYPGPTEGYTF.

As concerns this clonotype: At one end the junction does not follow the germline gene, possibly because of a read error. The J gene is TRBJ1-1, the V gene TRBV6-1, with D tentatively TRBD1 (6 bases). Germline V gene lookup returns CDR1 MNHNS and CDR2 SASEGT. The CDR3 spans 17 residues. This CDR3 reads CASSRRGGRSAYTEAFF. DNA of the CDR3: TGTGCCAGCAGCCGAAGAGGGGGGAGGAGCGCCTACACCGAAGCTTTCTTT.

This clonotype was counted a few times. V gene TRBV7-2 combines with J gene TRBJ2-3; no clear D gene. CDR1 is SGHTA, CDR2 FQGNSA, per germline. V shed 6 bases and J shed 7 bases, with 11 bases lying between them. CDR3 length: 12 amino acids. The CDR3 nucleotides are TGTGCCAGCAGTTATATAGCAAATACGCAGTATTTT. Its translation is CASSYIANTQYF.

The rearrangement links TRBV11-2 to TRBJ1-4; D not certain. The CDR3 is made up of 17 amino acids. V was clipped by 2 bases and J by 0 bases, with 13 bases between them. Per the germline V gene, CDR1 is SGHAT and CDR2 is FQNNGV. CDR3 amino acids: CASSLSWSDTTNEKLFF. Written as DNA, the CDR3 is TGTGCCAGCAGCTTAAGCTGGTCGGATACAACTAATGAAAAACTGTTTTTT.